This T cell receptor (beta chain) was recovered during a study of blood T cell repertoires in COVID-19. Study as a whole: PBMCs, B-cell-depleted T cells, or T cells were the source of the cDNA or gDNA that made up the material.

The length of the CDR3 is 15 residues. Trimming left V 4 bases short and J 2 bases short, with 15 bases between. Per the germline V gene, CDR1 is LGHDT and CDR2 is YNNKEL (reference sequence). Source study methods: Estimates of nucleated cell counts were drawn from the amplification of reference gene primers. The data were produced by immunoSEQ multiplex PCR, yet TCRdb's version contains in-frame clones alone and is incomplete. The V and J calls and the clone size are those of that table, but D and trimming were determined from the DNA. The sample carries approximately 310,000 clones, 85% recorded once. The study drew participants aged about 18 to 95 years from about two dozen US areas. Exposed enrollees encountered a COVID-19 case at some point within 2 weeks before study entry.

The sequencing input was PBMCs or T cells enriched from blood (not recorded which). The chain joins TRBV3-1 (or the pseudogene TRBV3-2) to TRBJ2-7; possibly TRBD1 for D (9 bases). The TCR originated in a woman in her twenties or thirties who had been exposed to COVID-19. CDR3 coding DNA: TGTGCCAGCAGCCTAGCGGGACAGGGAACCTACGAGCAGTACTTC. Protein: CASSLAGQGTYEQYF.